A few counts support the clone carrying this TCR beta chain. What it binds is unknown. TCR sequencing used cDNA made by reverse transcription of extracted RNA. The table came from immunoSEQ multiplex PCR; TCRdb's copy has only in-frame clones and leaves some out. The repertoire has about 200,000 clones, approximately 53% of them found once; the top ten carry under 5%. The germline gives CDR1 SQVTM, CDR2 ANQGSEA. Trimming pared 0 bases from V and 8 bases from J, leaving 13 bases between. This CDR3 has 13 amino acids. This specimen comes from a study of CD8+ T cells in alopecia areata. General study findings and limits: Clonality was higher in lesional than normal scalp, especially in alopecia totalis/universalis. Against the mouse data, patients shared TCRs less clearly, possibly for HLA reasons.

From PBMCs, CD4+ and CD8+ T cells were sorted. V and J are TRBV29-1 and TRBJ1-2, with D perhaps matching TRBD1 (5 bases). The clonotype originates from a human donor in good health. Sample: CD8+ T cells sorted from blood. CDR3 sequence: CSVEEPWGEGYTF. The CDR3 nucleotides read TGCAGCGTTGAAGAACCGTGGGGGGAAGGCTACACCTTC.